Given below is one T cell receptor beta chain in context. How the authors handled the data: Using reference gene primer amplification, nucleated cell counts were estimated. Some clones are missing from TCRdb's copy, which holds only in-frame ones; the method was immunoSEQ multiplex PCR. The D gene and trimming were derived from the DNA, and the V and J assignments and clone size from that table. This sample yields about 68,000 clones, of which about 90% are seen a single time; around 3.6% belongs to the top ten. CDR1 is MDHEN, CDR2 SYDVKM, per germline. V lost 6 bases, J lost 0 bases, and 15 bases lay in between. The CDR3 consists of 15 residues. These data are taken from a study of blood T cell repertoires in COVID-19. In the study overall: Both acute and convalescent COVID-19 samples were obtained from the United States, Italy and Spain. PBMCs, B-cell-depleted T cells, or T cells were the source of the cDNA or gDNA that made up the material.

The J gene is TRBJ2-7, the V gene TRBV28, with D unresolved. The sequencing input was peripheral blood. The source is a woman aged 45-65 years with COVID-19, enrolled during active disease. CDR3 bases: TGTGCCAGCAGACCTCTAAAGTTAAGCTCCTACGAGCAGTACTTC. It specifies CASRPLKLSSYEQYF.